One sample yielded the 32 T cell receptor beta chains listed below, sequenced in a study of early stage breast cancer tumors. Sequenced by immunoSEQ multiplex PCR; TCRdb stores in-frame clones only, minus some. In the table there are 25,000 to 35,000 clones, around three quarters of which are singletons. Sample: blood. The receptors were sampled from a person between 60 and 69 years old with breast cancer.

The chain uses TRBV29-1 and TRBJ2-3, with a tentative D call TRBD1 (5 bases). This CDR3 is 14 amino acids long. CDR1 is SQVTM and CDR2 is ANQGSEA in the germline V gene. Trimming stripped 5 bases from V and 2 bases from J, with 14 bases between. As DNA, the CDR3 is TGCAGCGTTCGTAAAGGGGAATCCACAGATACGCAGTATTTT. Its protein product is CSVRKGESTDTQYF.

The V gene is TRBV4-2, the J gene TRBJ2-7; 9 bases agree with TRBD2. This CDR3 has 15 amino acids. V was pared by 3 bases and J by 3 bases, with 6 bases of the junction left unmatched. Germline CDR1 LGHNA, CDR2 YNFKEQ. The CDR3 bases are TGTGCCAGCAGCCAGGGCGGGGGGGGAGGCTACGAGCAGTACTTC. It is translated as CASSQGGGGGYEQYF.

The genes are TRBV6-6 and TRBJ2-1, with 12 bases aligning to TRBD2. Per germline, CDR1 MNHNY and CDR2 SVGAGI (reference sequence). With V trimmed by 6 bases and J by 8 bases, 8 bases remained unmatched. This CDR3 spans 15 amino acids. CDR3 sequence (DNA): TGTGCCAGCAGACAGTCGGCTAGCGGGAGGGATGAGCAGTTCTTC. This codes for CASRQSASGRDEQFF.

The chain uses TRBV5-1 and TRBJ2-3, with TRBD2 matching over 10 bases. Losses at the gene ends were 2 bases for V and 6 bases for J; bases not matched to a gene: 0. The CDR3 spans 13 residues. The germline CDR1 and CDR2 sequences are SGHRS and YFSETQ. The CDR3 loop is CASSLAGGDTQYF. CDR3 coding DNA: TGCGCCAGCAGCTTAGCGGGAGGGGATACGCAGTATTTT.

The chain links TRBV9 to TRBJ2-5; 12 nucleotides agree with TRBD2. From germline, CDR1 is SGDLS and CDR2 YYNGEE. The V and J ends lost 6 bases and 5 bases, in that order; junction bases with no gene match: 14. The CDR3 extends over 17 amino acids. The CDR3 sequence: CASIPGPSGRAGETQYF. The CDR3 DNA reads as TGTGCCAGCATTCCAGGACCTAGCGGGAGGGCCGGGGAGACCCAGTACTTC. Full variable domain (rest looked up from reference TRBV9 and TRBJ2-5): DSGVTQTPKHLITATGQRVTLRCSPRSGDLSVYWYQQSLDQGLQFLIQYYNGEERAKGNILERFSAQQFPDLHSELNLSSLELGDSALYFCASIPGPSGRAGETQYFGPGTRLLVL.

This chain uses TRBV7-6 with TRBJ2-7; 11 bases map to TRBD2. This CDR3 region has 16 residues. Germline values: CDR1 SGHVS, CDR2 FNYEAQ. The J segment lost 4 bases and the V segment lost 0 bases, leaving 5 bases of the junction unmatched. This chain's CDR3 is CASSLAASGRLYEQYF. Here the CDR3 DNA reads TGTGCCAGCAGCTTAGCGGCTAGCGGGAGGCTTTACGAGCAGTACTTC.

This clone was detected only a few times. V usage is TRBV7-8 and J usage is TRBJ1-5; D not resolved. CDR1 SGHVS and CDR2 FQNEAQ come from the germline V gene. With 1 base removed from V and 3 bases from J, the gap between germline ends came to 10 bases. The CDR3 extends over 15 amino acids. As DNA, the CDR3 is TGTGCCAGCAGCTTAGAAGCGGTGAACAATCAGCCCCAGCATTTT. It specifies CASSLEAVNNQPQHF.

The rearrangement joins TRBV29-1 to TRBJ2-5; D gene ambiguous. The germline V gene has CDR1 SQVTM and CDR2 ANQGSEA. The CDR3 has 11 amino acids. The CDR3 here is CSPRVLETQYF. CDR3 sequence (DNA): TGCTCCCCACGGGTATTAGAGACCCAGTACTTC.

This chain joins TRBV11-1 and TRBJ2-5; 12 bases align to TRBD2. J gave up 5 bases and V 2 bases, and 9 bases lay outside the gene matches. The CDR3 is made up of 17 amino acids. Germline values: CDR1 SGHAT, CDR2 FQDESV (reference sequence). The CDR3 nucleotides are TGTGCCAGCAGCTTAACGCTAGCGGGAGGGGACAGGGAGACCCAGTACTTC. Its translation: CASSLTLAGGDRETQYF.

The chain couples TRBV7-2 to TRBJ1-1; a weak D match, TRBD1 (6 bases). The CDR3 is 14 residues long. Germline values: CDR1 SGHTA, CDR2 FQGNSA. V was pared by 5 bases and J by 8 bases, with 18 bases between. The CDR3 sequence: CASSPEQGREEAFF. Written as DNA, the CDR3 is TGTGCCAGCAGCCCAGAACAGGGCAGGGAAGAAGCTTTCTTT.

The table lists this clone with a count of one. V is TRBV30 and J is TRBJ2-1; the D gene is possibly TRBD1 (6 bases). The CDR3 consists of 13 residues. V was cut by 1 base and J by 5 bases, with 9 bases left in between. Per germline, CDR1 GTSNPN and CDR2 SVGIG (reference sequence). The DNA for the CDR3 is TGTGCCTGGAGTGCCAGGGGTGACAATGAGCAGTTCTTC. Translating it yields CAWSARGDNEQFF.

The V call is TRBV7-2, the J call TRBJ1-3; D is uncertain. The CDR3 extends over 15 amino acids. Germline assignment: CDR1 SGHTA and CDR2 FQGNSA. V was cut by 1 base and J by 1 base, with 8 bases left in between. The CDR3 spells CASSLDTGSGNTIYF. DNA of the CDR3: TGTGCCAGCAGCTTAGATACGGGGTCTGGAAACACCATATATTTT.

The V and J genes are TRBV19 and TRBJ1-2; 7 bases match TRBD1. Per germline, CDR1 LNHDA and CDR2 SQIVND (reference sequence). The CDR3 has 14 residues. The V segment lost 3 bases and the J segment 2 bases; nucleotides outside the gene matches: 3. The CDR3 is CASSIARGNYGYTF. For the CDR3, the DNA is TGTGCCAGTAGTATTGCCAGGGGGAACTATGGCTACACCTTC.

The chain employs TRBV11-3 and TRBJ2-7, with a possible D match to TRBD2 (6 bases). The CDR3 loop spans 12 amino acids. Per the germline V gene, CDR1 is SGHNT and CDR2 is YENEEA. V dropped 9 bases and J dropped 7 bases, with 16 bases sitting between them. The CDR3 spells CASSGETWEQYF. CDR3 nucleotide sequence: TGTGCCAGTTCGGGGGAGACTTGGGAGCAGTACTTC.

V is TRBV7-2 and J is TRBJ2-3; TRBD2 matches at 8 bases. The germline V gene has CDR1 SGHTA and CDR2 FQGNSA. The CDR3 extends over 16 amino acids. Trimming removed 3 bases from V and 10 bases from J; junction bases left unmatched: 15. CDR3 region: CASSLGSGTNHRAQYF. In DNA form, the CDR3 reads TGTGCCAGCAGCTTGGGTAGCGGGACTAACCACCGTGCGCAGTATTTT.

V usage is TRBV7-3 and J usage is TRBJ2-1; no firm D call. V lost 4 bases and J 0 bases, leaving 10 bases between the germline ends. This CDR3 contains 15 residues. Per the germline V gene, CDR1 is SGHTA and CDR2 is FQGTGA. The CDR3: CASSSSANSYNEQFF. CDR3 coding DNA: TGTGCCAGCAGCTCCAGCGCGAACTCCTACAATGAGCAGTTCTTC.

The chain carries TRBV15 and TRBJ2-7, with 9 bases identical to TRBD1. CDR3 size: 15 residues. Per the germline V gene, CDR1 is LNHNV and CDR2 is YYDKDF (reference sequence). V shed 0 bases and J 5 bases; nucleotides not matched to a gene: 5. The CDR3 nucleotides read TGTGCCACCAGCAGAGATTGGGACAGGGCCCACGAGCAGTACTTC. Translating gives CATSRDWDRAHEQYF.

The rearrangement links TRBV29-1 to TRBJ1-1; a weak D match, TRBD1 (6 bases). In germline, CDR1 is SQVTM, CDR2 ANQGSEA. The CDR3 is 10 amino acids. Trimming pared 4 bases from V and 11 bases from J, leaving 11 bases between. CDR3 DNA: TGCAGCGTTGGAGGGGGAGAGGCTTTCTTT. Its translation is CSVGGGEAFF. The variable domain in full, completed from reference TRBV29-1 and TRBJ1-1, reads SAVISQKPSRDICQRGTSLTIQCQVDSQVTMMFWYRQQPGQSLTLIATANQGSEATYESGFVIDKFPISRPNLTFSTLTVSNMSPEDSSIYLCSVGGGEAFFGQGTRLTVV.

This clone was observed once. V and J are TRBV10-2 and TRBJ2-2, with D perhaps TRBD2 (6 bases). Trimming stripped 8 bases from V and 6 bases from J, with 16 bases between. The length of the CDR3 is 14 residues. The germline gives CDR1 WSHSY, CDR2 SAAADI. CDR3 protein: CASSRRGLAGELFF. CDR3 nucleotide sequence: TGCGCCAGCTCCCGGAGGGGTTTGGCCGGGGAGCTGTTTTTT.

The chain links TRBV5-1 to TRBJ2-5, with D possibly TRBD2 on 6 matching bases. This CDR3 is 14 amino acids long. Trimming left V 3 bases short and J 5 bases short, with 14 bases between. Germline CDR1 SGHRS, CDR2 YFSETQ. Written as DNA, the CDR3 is TGCGCCAGCAGCTCTACCGCGGAGGGGGAGACCCAGTACTTC. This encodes CASSSTAEGETQYF.

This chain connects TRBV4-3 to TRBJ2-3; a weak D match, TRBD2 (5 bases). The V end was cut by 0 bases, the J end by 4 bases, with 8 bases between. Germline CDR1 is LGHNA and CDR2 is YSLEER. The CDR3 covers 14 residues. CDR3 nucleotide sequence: TGCGCCAGCAGCCAAGATCTCGGGGCAGATACGCAGTATTTT. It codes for CASSQDLGADTQYF.

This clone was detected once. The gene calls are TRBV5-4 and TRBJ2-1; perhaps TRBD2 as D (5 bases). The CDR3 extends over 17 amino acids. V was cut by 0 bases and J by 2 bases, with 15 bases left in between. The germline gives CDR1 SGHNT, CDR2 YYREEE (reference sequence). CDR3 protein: CASSLAGIGNPYNEQFF. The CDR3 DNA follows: TGTGCCAGCAGCTTGGCCGGTATCGGGAATCCCTACAATGAGCAGTTCTTC.

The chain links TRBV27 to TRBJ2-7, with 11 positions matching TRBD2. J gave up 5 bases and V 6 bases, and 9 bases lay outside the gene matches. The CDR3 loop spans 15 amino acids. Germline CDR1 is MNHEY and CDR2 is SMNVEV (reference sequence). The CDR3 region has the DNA TGTGCCAGCAGGGCTAGCGGGGGGTCCGGGAACGAGCAGTACTTC. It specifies CASRASGGSGNEQYF.

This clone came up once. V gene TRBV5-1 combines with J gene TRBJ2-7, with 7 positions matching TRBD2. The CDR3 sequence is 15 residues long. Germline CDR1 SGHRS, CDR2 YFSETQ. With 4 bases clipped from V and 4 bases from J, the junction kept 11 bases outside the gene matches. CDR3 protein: CASSPSEAGAYEQYF. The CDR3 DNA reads TGCGCCAGCAGCCCCTCTGAGGCGGGAGCTTACGAGCAGTACTTC.

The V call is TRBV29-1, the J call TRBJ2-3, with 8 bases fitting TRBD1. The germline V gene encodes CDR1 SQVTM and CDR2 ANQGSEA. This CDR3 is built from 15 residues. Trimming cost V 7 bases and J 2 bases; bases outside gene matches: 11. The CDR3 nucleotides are TGCAGCGCCCCGGACGACAGGGGTCACACAGATACGCAGTATTTT. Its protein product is CSAPDDRGHTDTQYF.

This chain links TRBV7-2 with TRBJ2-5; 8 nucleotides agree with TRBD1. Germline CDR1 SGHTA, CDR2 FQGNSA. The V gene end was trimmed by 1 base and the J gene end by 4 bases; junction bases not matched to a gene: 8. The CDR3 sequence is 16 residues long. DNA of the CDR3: TGTGCCAGCAGCTTAGTGGCCGGGACAGGAGGAGAGACCCAGTACTTC. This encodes CASSLVAGTGGETQYF.

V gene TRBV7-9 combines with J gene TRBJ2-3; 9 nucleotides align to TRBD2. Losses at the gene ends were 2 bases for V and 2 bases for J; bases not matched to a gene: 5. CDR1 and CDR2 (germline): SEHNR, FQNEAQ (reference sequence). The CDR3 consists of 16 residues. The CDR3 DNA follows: TGTGCCAGCAGCTTAACGGCTAGCGGGAACACAGATACGCAGTATTTT. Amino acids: CASSLTASGNTDTQYF.

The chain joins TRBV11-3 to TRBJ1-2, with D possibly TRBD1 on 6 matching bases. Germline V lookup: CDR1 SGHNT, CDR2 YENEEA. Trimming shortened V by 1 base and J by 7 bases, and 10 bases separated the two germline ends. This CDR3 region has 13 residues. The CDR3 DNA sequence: TGTGCCAGCAGCTTAGTGCAGGGGACTGGCTACACCTTC. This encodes CASSLVQGTGYTF.

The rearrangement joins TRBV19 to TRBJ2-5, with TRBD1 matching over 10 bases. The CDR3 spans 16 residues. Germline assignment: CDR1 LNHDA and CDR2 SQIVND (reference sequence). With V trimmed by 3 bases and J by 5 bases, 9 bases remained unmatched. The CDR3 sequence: CASSMLGQGRDETQYF. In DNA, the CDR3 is TGTGCCAGTAGTATGCTGGGACAGGGGAGGGACGAGACCCAGTACTTC.

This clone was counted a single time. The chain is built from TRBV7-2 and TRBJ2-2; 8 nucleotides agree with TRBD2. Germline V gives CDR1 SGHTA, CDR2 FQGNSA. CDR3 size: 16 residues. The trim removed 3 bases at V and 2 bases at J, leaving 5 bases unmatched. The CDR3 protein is CASSFVAGSNTGELFF. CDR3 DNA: TGTGCCAGCAGCTTCGTAGCGGGATCCAACACCGGGGAGCTGTTTTTT.

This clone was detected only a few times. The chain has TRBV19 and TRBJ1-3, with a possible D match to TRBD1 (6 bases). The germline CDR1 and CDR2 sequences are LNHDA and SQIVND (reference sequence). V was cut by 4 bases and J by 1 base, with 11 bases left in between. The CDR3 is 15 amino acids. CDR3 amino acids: CASSKGHSSGNTIYF. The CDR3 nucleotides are TGTGCCAGTAGTAAGGGACACTCATCTGGAAACACCATATATTTT.

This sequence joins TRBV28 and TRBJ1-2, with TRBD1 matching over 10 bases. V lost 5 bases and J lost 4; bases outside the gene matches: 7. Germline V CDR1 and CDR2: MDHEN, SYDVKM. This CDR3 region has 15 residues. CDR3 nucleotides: TGTGCCAGCAGTACTCCGGGACAGGGGACCTATGGCTACACCTTC. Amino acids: CASSTPGQGTYGYTF.